A selection of T cell receptor beta chains follows, all from one sample in a study of cytotoxic CD8 clonotypes in ibrutinib-treated CLL. TCRdb keeps only in-frame clones here, not all; method: immunoSEQ multiplex PCR. The sample lists 130,000 to 150,000 clones, around 90% occurring once. Sequencing was performed on PBMCs, taken after 12 months of ibrutinib treatment. The receptors were gathered from a human donor with chronic lymphocytic leukemia. CDR3s include the opening cysteine and the closing phenylalanine or tryptophan. The order of the fields is D gene, V gene, clone size, J gene, CDR3 protein, CDR3 DNA. D genes are given only for firm matches. Rows give clone size only sometimes, using once, few, many, or a class for an expanded clone.

D gene: TRBD1; V gene: TRBV5-1; clone size: NA; J gene: TRBJ1-2; CDR3 protein: CASSFTGVEGYTF; CDR3 DNA: TGCGCCAGCAGCTTCACAGGGGTGGAAGGCTACACCTTC
D gene: TRBD1; V gene: TRBV2; clone size: NA; J gene: TRBJ1-4; CDR3 protein: CASSSGQNNEKLFF; CDR3 DNA: TGTGCCAGCAGTTCGGGACAGAATAATGAAAAACTGTTTTTT
D gene: NA; V gene: TRBV19; clone size: NA; J gene: TRBJ2-5; CDR3 protein: CASSIVWTIQETQYF; CDR3 DNA: TGTGCCAGTAGTATAGTCTGGACTATTCAAGAGACCCAGTACTTC
D gene: TRBD1; V gene: TRBV5-5; clone size: once; J gene: TRBJ2-7; CDR3 protein: CASSLVPTGVFSYEQYF; CDR3 DNA: TGTGCCAGCAGCTTGGTTCCGACAGGGGTTTTTTCCTACGAGCAGTACTTC
D gene: NA; V gene: TRBV9; clone size: once; J gene: TRBJ2-5; CDR3 protein: CASSVSQQETQYF; CDR3 DNA: TGTGCCAGCAGCGTGAGCCAACAAGAGACCCAGTACTTC
D gene: TRBD1; V gene: TRBV5-1; clone size: NA; J gene: TRBJ2-2; CDR3 protein: CASSSGQYTGELFF; CDR3 DNA: TGCGCCAGCAGCTCGGGACAGTACACCGGGGAGCTGTTTTTT
D gene: NA; V gene: TRBV28; clone size: NA; J gene: TRBJ2-3; CDR3 protein: CASSSDPNDTQYF; CDR3 DNA: TGTGCCAGCAGTTCCGACCCGAATGATACGCAGTATTTT
D gene: NA; V gene: TRBV27; clone size: NA; J gene: TRBJ2-1; CDR3 protein: CASTPRSANEQFF; CDR3 DNA: TGTGCCAGCACCCCGCGGTCAGCCAATGAGCAGTTCTTC
D gene: NA; V gene: TRBV4-3; clone size: NA; J gene: TRBJ2-5; CDR3 protein: CASSQEFFSPGGGETQYF; CDR3 DNA: TGCGCCAGCAGCCAAGAATTTTTCAGCCCAGGAGGCGGGGAGACCCAGTACTTC
D gene: TRBD1; V gene: TRBV15; clone size: few; J gene: TRBJ1-5; CDR3 protein: CATSRDPAGGSNQPQHF; CDR3 DNA: TGTGCCACCAGCAGAGATCCAGCAGGGGGGAGCAATCAGCCCCAGCATTTT
D gene: NA; V gene: TRBV29-1; clone size: NA; J gene: TRBJ2-1; CDR3 protein: CSASVLVSDEQFF; CDR3 DNA: TGCAGCGCCTCTGTACTAGTATCCGATGAGCAGTTCTTC
D gene: TRBD2; V gene: TRBV11-2; clone size: NA; J gene: TRBJ2-3; CDR3 protein: CASSGGRGTDTQYF; CDR3 DNA: TGTGCCAGCAGCGGGGGGAGGGGCACAGATACGCAGTATTTT
D gene: NA; V gene: TRBV6-5; clone size: NA; J gene: TRBJ2-1; CDR3 protein: CASKDFSRNEQFF; CDR3 DNA: TGTGCCAGCAAGGACTTCTCCCGCAATGAGCAGTTCTTC
D gene: NA; V gene: TRBV28; clone size: NA; J gene: TRBJ1-3; CDR3 protein: CASSTRTVSGNTIYF; CDR3 DNA: TGTGCCAGCAGTACCCGGACAGTATCTGGAAACACCATATATTTT
D gene: NA; V gene: TRBV28; clone size: NA; J gene: TRBJ1-4; CDR3 protein: CASLDGGGEKLFF; CDR3 DNA: TGTGCCAGCCTGGACGGGGGTGGAGAAAAACTGTTTTTT
D gene: NA; V gene: TRBV10-3; clone size: NA; J gene: TRBJ1-3; CDR3 protein: CAISGAPQGNTIYF; CDR3 DNA: TGTGCCATCAGCGGGGCCCCGCAAGGAAACACCATATATTTT
D gene: TRBD2; V gene: TRBV4-2; clone size: NA; J gene: TRBJ2-7; CDR3 protein: CASSQAILAGEGEQYF; CDR3 DNA: TGTGCCAGCAGCCAAGCCATACTAGCGGGAGAGGGGGAGCAGTACTTC
D gene: TRBD1; V gene: TRBV7-2; clone size: once; J gene: TRBJ2-7; CDR3 protein: CASSLRDRTYEQYF; CDR3 DNA: TGTGCCAGCAGCTTAAGGGACAGAACCTACGAGCAGTACTTC
D gene: NA; V gene: TRBV19; clone size: NA; J gene: TRBJ2-3; CDR3 protein: CASSIVAGTTDTQYF; CDR3 DNA: TGTGCCAGTAGTATAGTGGCGGGGACCACAGATACGCAGTATTTT